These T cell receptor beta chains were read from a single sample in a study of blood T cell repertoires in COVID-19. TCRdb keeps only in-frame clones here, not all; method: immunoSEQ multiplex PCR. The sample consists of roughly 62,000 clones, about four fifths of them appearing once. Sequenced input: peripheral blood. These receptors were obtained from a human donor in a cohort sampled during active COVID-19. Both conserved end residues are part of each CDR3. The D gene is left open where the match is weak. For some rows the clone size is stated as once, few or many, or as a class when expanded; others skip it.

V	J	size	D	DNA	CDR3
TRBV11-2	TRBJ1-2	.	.	TGTGCCAGCAGCTTAGATGCGGGGTTCTACTATGGCTACACCTTC	CASSLDAGFYYGYTF
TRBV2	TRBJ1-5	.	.	TGTGCCAGCAGGTGGGAGGGGGGCCAGCCCCAGCATTTT	CASRWEGGQPQHF
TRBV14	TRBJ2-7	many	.	TGTGCCAGCAGCCGCAGGGTCCCGGGCCAAGGGTACGAGCAGTACTTC	CASSRRVPGQGYEQYF
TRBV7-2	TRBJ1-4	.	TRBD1	TGTGCCAGCAGCCCAGGACAGGGAGGAAAACTGTTTTTT	CASSPGQGGKLFF
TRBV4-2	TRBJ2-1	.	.	TGTGCCAGCAGCCAAGATGTCGGTCTAGCGTCCGCCTACAATGAGCAGTTCTTC	CASSQDVGLASAYNEQFF
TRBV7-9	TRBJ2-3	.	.	TGTGCCAGCGATAAAAAAGGGAAGGGGGCAGATACGCAGTATTTT	CASDKKGKGADTQYF
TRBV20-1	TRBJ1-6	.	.	TGCAGTGCTAGTTCCCCTCGACAGGAGCCCTATAATTCACCCCTCCACTTT	CSASSPRQEPYNSPLHF
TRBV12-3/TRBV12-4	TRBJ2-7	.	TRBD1	TGTGCCAGCAGAAGGACAGGGGGCTACGAGCAGTACTTC	CASRRTGGYEQYF
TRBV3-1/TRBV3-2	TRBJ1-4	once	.	TGTGCCAGCAGCCAAGATTGGAGGAACGAAAAACTGTTTTTT	CASSQDWRNEKLFF
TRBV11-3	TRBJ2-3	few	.	TGTGCCAGCAGCTTAGTACCCAGGGATACGCAGTATTTT	CASSLVPRDTQYF
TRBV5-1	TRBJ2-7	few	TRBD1	TGCGCCAGCAGCTTGGGGGCAGGGGGCTCCTACGAGCAGTACTTC	CASSLGAGGSYEQYF
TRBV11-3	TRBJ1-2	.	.	TGTGCCAGCAGCATCGGGGGGCTTTATGGCTACACCTTC	CASSIGGLYGYTF
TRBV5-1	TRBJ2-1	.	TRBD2	TGCGCCAGCAGCTTACTAGCGGGAGGGCCCGAGGGTGAGCAGTTCTTC	CASSLLAGGPEGEQFF
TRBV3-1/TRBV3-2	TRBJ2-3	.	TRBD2	TGTGCCAGCAGCCAAGGACTAGCGGGGGTGACAGATACGCAGTATTTT	CASSQGLAGVTDTQYF
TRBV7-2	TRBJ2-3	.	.	TGTGCCAGCAGCTTTCCAGGCACAGATACGCAGTATTTT	CASSFPGTDTQYF
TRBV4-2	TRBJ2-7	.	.	TGTGCCAGCAGCCAAGATTTGGCAGGGTTGTACGAGCAGTACTTC	CASSQDLAGLYEQYF
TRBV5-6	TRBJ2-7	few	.	TGTGCCAGCAGCTTTGGGGGCGCGGGCTACGAGCAGTACTTC	CASSFGGAGYEQYF
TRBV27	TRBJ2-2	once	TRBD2	TGTGCCAGCAGTTCCCACTTTAGCGGGAGCACAGCCGGGGAGCTGTTTTTT	CASSSHFSGSTAGELFF
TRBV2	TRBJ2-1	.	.	TGTGCCAGCAGTGAAAGGGGTGGGTCCTACAATGAGCAGTTCTTC	CASSERGGSYNEQFF
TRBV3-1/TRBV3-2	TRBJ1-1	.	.	TGTGCCAGCAGCTTCTACAGCATGAACACTGAAGCTTTCTTT	CASSFYSMNTEAFF
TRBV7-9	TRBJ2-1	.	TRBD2	TGTGCCAGCAGCGACGGGACTAGCGGCTACAATGAGCAGTTCTTC	CASSDGTSGYNEQFF
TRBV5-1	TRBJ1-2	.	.	TGCGCCAGCAGCCCAACGGCAACTACTAACTATGGCTACACCTTC	CASSPTATTNYGYTF
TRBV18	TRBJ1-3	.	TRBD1	TGTGCCAGCTCACCACCTGGGACAGGGGACGGAAACACCATATATTTT	CASSPPGTGDGNTIYF
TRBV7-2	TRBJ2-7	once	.	TGTGCCAGCAGCCACGGACAGTCGCTCTCCTACGAGCAGTACTTC	CASSHGQSLSYEQYF
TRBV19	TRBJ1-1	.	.	TGTGCCAGTAGTATGGGCCTCTTTAACACTGAAGCTTTCTTT	CASSMGLFNTEAFF
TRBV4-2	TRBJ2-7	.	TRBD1	TGTGCCAGCAGCCTCAGGGACAGGGGGCCTGAGCAGTACTTC	CASSLRDRGPEQYF
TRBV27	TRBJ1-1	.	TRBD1	TGTGCCAGCAGTTTCCGCTTCACAGGGACAGGCACTGAAGCTTTCTTT	CASSFRFTGTGTEAFF
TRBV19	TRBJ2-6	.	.	TGTGCCAGTAGTGCCGTCGACAGCTCTGGGGCCAACGTCCTGACTTTC	CASSAVDSSGANVLTF
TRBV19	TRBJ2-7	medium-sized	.	TGTGCCAGTAGTATCGGCAGGGGCTACGAGCAGTACTTC	CASSIGRGYEQYF
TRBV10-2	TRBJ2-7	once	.	TGCGCCAGCAGACCTCACCTTACGGGGTCGGACGAGCAGTACTTC	CASRPHLTGSDEQYF
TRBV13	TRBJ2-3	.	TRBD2	TGTGCCAGCAGCTCCGGACTAGCGGGGGGGCCAGATACGCAGTATTTT	CASSSGLAGGPDTQYF
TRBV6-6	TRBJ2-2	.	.	TGTGCCAGCTCCTCTGGGCCGACGAACACCGGGGAGCTGTTTTTT	CASSSGPTNTGELFF
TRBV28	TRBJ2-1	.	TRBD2	TGTGCCAGCAGTCCGAGACTAGCGGGAGGGTTCTACAATGAGCAGTTCTTC	CASSPRLAGGFYNEQFF
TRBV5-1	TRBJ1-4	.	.	TGCGCCAGCAGCTTGGTAGGGGCGGGAGAAAAACTGTTTTTT	CASSLVGAGEKLFF
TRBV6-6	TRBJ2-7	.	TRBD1	TGTGCCAGCAGTTACCTTGGACAGGGGGGACTGTACTTC	CASSYLGQGGLYF
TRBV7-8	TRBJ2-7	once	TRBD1	TGTGCCAGCAGCTCCCGGACAGGGGGCAACTACGAGCAGTACTTC	CASSSRTGGNYEQYF
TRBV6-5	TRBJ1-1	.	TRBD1	TGTGCCAGCAGTCTGGGACAGCTGAACACTGAAGCTTTCTTT	CASSLGQLNTEAFF
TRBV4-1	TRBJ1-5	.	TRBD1	TGCGCCAGCAGCCCGGGACAGGGGGCGAATCAGCCCCAGCATTTT	CASSPGQGANQPQHF
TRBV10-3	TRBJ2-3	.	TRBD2	TGTGCCATCAGTCGGCGGGGGAGCGGGGCGTCTAGCACAGATACGCAGTATTTT	CAISRRGSGASSTDTQYF
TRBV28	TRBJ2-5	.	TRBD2	TGTGCCAGCAGTATGCGACTAGCCGGGGAGACCCAGTACTTC	CASSMRLAGETQYF
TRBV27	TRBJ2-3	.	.	TGTGCCAGCAGTCACGGGGTGCGGACGGGGGATACGCAGTATTTT	CASSHGVRTGDTQYF
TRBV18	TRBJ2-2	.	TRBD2	TGTGCCAGCTCACCACCGAAGACTAGCGGGAAAGCGAACACCGGGGAGCTGTTTTTT	CASSPPKTSGKANTGELFF
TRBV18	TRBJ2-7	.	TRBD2	TGTGCCAGCTCTACCAGGTCTAGCGGGAACGCCTACGAGCAGTACTTC	CASSTRSSGNAYEQYF